This entry lists 8 T cell receptor beta chains sequenced from one sample in a study of regulatory T cells in long-lasting Graves disease. Construction of the TCR beta libraries employed iRepertoire HTBI primers in conjunction with Arm-PCR of CDR3 regions. One entry per CDR3 protein, called by TCRdb with MiXCR from the multiplex PCR reads. Of about 350,000 distinct CDR3 sequences in the sample, over 15% were seen once. Sample time point: newly diagnosed GD, antithyroid drugs for less than 3 months. The TCR library was prepared using RNA isolated from PBMCs. The sample was also reused in another study, on T cells in Graves' hyperthyroidism and ophthalmopathy.

The sequences come from peripheral blood mononuclear cells (PBMCs), collected at new diagnosis, from a patient treated with antithyroid drugs. These receptors were obtained from a man aged 40-55 years with Graves disease.

This clonotype was counted ten times or more. V is TRBV2 and J is TRBJ2-7, with TRBD2 matching 11 bases. CDR1 and CDR2 (germline): SNHLY, FYNNEI. The CDR3 has 16 amino acids. V lost 6 bases and J lost 0; bases outside the gene matches: 7. Written as DNA, the CDR3 is TGTGCCAGCAGCGGGACTAGCGGTCGCATCTCCTACGAGCAGTACTTC. Its protein is CASSGTSGRISYEQYF.

This clonotype was observed many times. V gene TRBV27 combines with J gene TRBJ1-2; D is unclear. Germline CDR1 MNHEY, CDR2 SMNVEV (reference sequence). V was clipped by 3 bases and J by 2 bases, with 13 bases between them. CDR3 length equals 15 residues. In DNA, the CDR3 is TGTGCCAGCAGTTTTTTCCCGTCAAGGAACTATGGCTACACCTTC. Translated: CASSFFPSRNYGYTF.

This clonotype was found many times. V gene TRBV7-8 combines with J gene TRBJ1-5; TRBD1 is a possible D gene (5 bases). This CDR3 spans 19 amino acids. Germline V gives CDR1 SGHVS, CDR2 FQNEAQ. Deletions cut 0 bases from V and 0 bases from J, with 18 bases between. The CDR3 DNA reads TGTGCCAGCAGCTTAGCTAGACGGACACGCGCGTATAGCAATCAGCCCCAGCATTTT. Translation gives CASSLARRTRAYSNQPQHF.

Many counts were recorded for this clonotype. CDR3 amino acids: CASSPVDSNQPQHF. The CDR3 DNA reads TGTGCCAGCTCCCCAGTCGATAGCAATCAGCCCCAGCATTTT. The V call is TRBV28, the J call TRBJ1-5, with D uncertain. This CDR3 contains 14 residues. From germline, CDR1 is MDHEN and CDR2 SYDVKM. The V gene lost 8 bases and the J gene lost 0 bases, with 11 bases spanning the gap. Supplemented by reference TRBV28 and TRBJ1-5, the full variable domain reads DVKVTQSSRYLVKRTGEKVFLECVQDMDHENMFWYRQDPGLGLRLIYFSYDVKMKEKGDIPEGYSVSREKKERFSLILESASTNQTSMYLCASSPVDSNQPQHFGDGTRLSIL.

To note about this clonotype: A much larger clone lies a single base off, so this may be a read error. The chain joins TRBV20-1 to TRBJ2-1; D possibly uses TRBD1 or TRBD2 (5 bases each). V was shortened by 3 bases and J by 10 bases, with 25 bases between the two germline ends. CDR1 and CDR2 from the germline V gene are DFQATT and SNEGSKA (reference sequence). This CDR3 contains 16 residues. The CDR3 coding sequence is TGCAGTGCTAGGACCTCACGTAGGGACCAAGCTTACGAGCAGTTCTTC. It encodes CSARTSRRDQAYEQFF.

This clonotype came up a few times. V usage is TRBV7-6 and J usage is TRBJ2-1, with no clear D. The ends were cut back, 2 bases at V and 7 bases at J, with 12 bases in the middle. CDR3 length: 14 residues. Germline V lookup: CDR1 SGHVS, CDR2 FNYEAQ. CDR3 DNA: TGTGCCAGCAGCTTAAGTAGTACGCCAAATGAGCAGTTCTTC. As protein: CASSLSSTPNEQFF.

Many counts were recorded for this clonotype. CDR3: CASRGNQGVHTEAFF. The CDR3 nucleotides are TGTGCCAGCAGAGGAAACCAGGGGGTTCACACTGAAGCTTTCTTT. The chain couples TRBV7-9 to TRBJ1-1; 7 nucleotides align to TRBD1. Germline V lookup: CDR1 SEHNR, CDR2 FQNEAQ (reference sequence). This CDR3 is 15 amino acids long. Trimming cost V 6 bases and J 3 bases; bases outside gene matches: 10. The variable domain in full, completed from reference TRBV7-9 and TRBJ1-1, reads DTGVSQNPRHKITKRGQNVTFRCDPISEHNRLYWYRQTLGQGPEFLTYFQNEAQLEKSRLLSDRFSAERPKGSFSTLEIQRTEQGDSAMYLCASRGNQGVHTEAFFGQGTRLTVV.

This clonotype was observed many times. V usage is TRBV20-1 and J usage is TRBJ2-5; 7 bases map to TRBD2. The CDR3 covers 12 residues. The germline V gene has CDR1 DFQATT and CDR2 SNEGSKA (reference sequence). Trimming took 5 bases from V and 5 from J; bases not matched to a gene: 5. As DNA, the CDR3 is TGCAGTGCTGCAAGCGGGGTTGAGACCCAGTACTTC. It encodes CSAASGVETQYF.